This TCR beta chain is drawn from a study of spatial heterogeneity in lung cancer. Study-wide points: Tracking of tumor mutation counts was seen in expanded intratumoral alpha and beta TCR counts.

A single record per CDR3 protein comes from TCRdb applying MiXCR to the 5' RACE reads. Of around 20,000 distinct CDR3 sequences listed, approximately 9.6% are singletons. A word on this clonotype: Its antigen is unknown. The library was prepared for alpha chains; this beta chain is a stray read, so its frequency means little.

The germline V and J ends were trimmed by 8 bases and 10 bases, with 9 bases remaining between them. CDR3 length: 10 residues. Germline V gene lookup returns CDR1 SNHLY and CDR2 FYNNEI. The time point was: sample taken at primary tumor resection. This TCR was recovered from a female donor with early-stage non-small cell lung cancer. The specimen comprised lung tumor tissue, sampled at surgery. This chain links TRBV2 with TRBJ2-1; no clear D gene. CDR3 in amino acids: CASEAMEQFF. CDR3 coding DNA: TGTGCCAGCGAGGCCATGGAGCAGTTCTTC.